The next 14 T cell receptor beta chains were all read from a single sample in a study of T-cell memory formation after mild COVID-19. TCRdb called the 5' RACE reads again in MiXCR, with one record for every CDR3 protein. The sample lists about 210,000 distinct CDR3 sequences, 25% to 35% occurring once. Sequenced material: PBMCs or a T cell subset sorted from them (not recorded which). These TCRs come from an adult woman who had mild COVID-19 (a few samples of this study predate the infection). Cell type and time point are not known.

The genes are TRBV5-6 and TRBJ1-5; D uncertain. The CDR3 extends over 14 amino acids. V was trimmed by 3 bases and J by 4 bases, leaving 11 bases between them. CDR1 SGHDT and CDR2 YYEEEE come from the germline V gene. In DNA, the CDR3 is TGTGCCAGCAGCTGGGGTCGCAGTAATCAGCCCCAGCATTTT. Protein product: CASSWGRSNQPQHF. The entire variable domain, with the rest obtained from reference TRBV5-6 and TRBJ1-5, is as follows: DAGVTQSPTHLIKTRGQQVTLRCSPKSGHDTVSWYQQALGQGPQFIFQYYEEEERQRGNFPDRFSGHQFPNYSSELNVNALLLGDSALYLCASSWGRSNQPQHFGDGTRLSIL.

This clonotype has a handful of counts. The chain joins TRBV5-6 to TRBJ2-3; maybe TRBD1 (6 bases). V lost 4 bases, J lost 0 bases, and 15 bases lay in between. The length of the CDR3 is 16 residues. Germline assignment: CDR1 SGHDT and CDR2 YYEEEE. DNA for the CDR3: TGTGCCAGCAGCCTAGGGTGGACAGAGAGCACAGATACGCAGTATTTT. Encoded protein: CASSLGWTESTDTQYF.

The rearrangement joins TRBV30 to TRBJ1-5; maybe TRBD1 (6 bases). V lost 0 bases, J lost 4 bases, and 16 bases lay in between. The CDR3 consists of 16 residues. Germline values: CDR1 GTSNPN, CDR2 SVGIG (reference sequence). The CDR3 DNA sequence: TGTGCCTGGAGTGTCTCGACGGCGGGGGCAAATCAGCCCCAGCATTTT. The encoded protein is CAWSVSTAGANQPQHF.

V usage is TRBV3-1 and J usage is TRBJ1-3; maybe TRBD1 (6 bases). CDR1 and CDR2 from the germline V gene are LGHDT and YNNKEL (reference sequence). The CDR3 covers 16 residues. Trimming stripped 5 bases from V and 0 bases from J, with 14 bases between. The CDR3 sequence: CASSLAQGTSGNTIYF. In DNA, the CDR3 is TGTGCCAGCAGCTTAGCCCAGGGGACCTCTGGAAACACCATATATTTT. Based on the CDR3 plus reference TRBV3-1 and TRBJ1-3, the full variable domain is DTAVSQTPKYLVTQMGNDKSIKCEQNLGHDTMYWYKQDSKKFLKIMFSYNNKELIINETVPNRFSPKSPDKAHLNLHINSLELGDSAVYFCASSLAQGTSGNTIYFGEGSWLTVV.

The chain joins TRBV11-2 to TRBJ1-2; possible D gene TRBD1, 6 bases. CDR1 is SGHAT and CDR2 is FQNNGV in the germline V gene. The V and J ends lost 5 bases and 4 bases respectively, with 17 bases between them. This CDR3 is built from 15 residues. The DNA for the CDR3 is TGTGCCAGCAGCCACGACCCGGGGGGCGGCTATGGCTACACCTTC. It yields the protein CASSHDPGGGYGYTF.

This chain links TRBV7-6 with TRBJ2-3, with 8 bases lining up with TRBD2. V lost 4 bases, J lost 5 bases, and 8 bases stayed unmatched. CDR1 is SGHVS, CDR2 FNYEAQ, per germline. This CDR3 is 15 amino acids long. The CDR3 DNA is TGTGCCAGCAGCTCCGGGGAGGCGGGGGGAGATACGCAGTATTTT. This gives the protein CASSSGEAGGDTQYF.

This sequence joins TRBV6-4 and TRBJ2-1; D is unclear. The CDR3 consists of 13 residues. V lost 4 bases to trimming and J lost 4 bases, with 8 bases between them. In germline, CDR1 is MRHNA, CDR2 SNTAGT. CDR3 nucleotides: TGTGCCAGCAGTGCGTGCCCTTACAATGAGCAGTTCTTC. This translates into CASSACPYNEQFF.

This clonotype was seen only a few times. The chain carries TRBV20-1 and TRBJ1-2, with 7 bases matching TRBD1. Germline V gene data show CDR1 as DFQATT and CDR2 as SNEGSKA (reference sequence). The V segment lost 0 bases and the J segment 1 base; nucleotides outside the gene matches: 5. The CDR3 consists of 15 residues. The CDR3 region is CSARDTGASNYGYTF. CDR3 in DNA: TGCAGTGCTAGAGATACAGGGGCCAGTAACTATGGCTACACCTTC.

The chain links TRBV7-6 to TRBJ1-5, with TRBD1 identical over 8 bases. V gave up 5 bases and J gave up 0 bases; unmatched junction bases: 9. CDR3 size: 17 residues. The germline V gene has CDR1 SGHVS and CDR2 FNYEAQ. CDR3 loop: CASSPGTGLYSNQPQHF. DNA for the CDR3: TGTGCCAGCAGCCCCGGGACAGGCCTATATAGCAATCAGCCCCAGCATTTT. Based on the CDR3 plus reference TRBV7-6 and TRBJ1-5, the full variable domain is GAGVSQSPRYKVTKRGQDVALRCDPISGHVSLYWYRQALGQGPEFLTYFNYEAQQDKSGLPNDRFSAERPEGSISTLTIQRTEQRDSAMYRCASSPGTGLYSNQPQHFGDGTRLSIL.

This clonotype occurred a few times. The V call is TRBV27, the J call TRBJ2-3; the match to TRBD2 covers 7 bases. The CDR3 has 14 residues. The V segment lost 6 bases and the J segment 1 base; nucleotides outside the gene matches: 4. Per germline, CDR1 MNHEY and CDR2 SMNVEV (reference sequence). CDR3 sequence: CASRSAGRTDTQYF. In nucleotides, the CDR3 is TGTGCCAGCAGATCAGCGGGGCGCACAGATACGCAGTATTTT.

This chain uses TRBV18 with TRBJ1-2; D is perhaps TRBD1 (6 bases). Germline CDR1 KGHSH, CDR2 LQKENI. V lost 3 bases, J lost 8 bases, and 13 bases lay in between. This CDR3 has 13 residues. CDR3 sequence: CASSPDQGSGYTF. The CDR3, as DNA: TGTGCCAGCTCACCGGATCAGGGGAGCGGCTACACCTTC.

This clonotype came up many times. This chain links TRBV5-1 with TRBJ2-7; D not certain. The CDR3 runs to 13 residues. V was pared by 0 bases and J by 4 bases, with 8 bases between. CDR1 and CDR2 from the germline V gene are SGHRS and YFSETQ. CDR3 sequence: CASSLGRWYEQYF. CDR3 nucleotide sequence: TGCGCCAGCAGCTTGGGCAGATGGTACGAGCAGTACTTC.

The CDR3 DNA follows: TGTGCCAGCAGTTACTCGATGCTAGCGGGAGCCTACAATGAGCAGTTCTTC. It specifies CASSYSMLAGAYNEQFF. The chain combines TRBV6-5 with TRBJ2-1, with 10 bases aligning to TRBD2. In germline, CDR1 is MNHEY, CDR2 SVGAGI. The ends lost 0 bases at V and 2 bases at J; junction bases unmatched: 4. CDR3 size: 17 residues.

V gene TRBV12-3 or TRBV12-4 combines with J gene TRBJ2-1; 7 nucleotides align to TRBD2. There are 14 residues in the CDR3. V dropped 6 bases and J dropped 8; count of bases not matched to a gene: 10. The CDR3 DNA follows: TGTGCCAGCAGCTTTGGGACTACCAACCATGAGCAGTTCTTC. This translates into CASSFGTTNHEQFF.